The entry that follows covers one T cell receptor (beta chain) sequence. The antigen is undetermined. Template switching appended UMIs that held a 6-nucleotide sample barcode. Two nested PCRs, of roughly 15 and 9 cycles, processed TCRalpha and TCRbeta cDNA. One entry per CDR3 protein, without DNA, is what TCRdb gives after re-calling the 5' RACE reads. The sample holds more than 120,000 distinct CDR3 sequences. This sample is part of a study of monozygotic twins with inflammatory bowel disease. General study results and limits: Concordant and discordant twins showed no difference in repertoire similarity, possibly from limited power.

There are 15 residues in the CDR3. Germline V gene data show CDR1 as DFQATT and CDR2 as SNEGSKA (reference sequence). Sequenced sample: blood. This chain uses TRBV20-1 with TRBJ2-7; TCRdb returns TRBD2, unconfirmable since there is no DNA. This TCR derives from a human donor with ulcerative colitis or Crohn's disease, or a healthy co-twin of an affected twin (not recorded which). The CDR3 sequence: CSALLWDDPHVEQYF.